What follows are 12 T cell receptor beta chains derived from one specimen sequenced in a study of T-cell memory formation after mild COVID-19. TCRdb reprocessed the 5' RACE reads via MiXCR and lists one record per CDR3 protein. This table holds approximately 580,000 distinct CDR3 sequences, about 20% found once. The sequenced sample consisted of PBMCs or a T cell subset sorted from them (not recorded which). The receptors stem from an adult woman who had mild COVID-19 (a few samples of this study predate the infection). Cell type and time point are not known.

This clonotype was seen repeatedly, ten times or more. The chain recombines TRBV5-6 with TRBJ2-4; D call uncertain. Germline V lookup: CDR1 SGHDT, CDR2 YYEEEE. This CDR3 has 17 residues. Trimming took 4 bases from V and 8 from J, leaving 25 bases between them. The CDR3 DNA is TGTGCCAGCAGCCTTGCTTACACGGGCAGCTTTCCGGACATTCAGTACTTC. Residues: CASSLAYTGSFPDIQYF.

This clonotype appeared a few times. The DNA of the CDR3 is TGCGCCAGCAGCCAACTCGGACTAGCGGGAGTCTACGAGCAGTACTTC. The encoded protein is CASSQLGLAGVYEQYF. V and J are TRBV4-3 and TRBJ2-7; 13 nucleotides agree with TRBD2. The CDR3 is 16 residues long. V lost 2 bases, J lost 3 bases, and 4 bases stayed unmatched. CDR1 LGHNA and CDR2 YSLEER come from the germline V gene.

There are a few counts of this clonotype. The chain uses TRBV6-5 and TRBJ1-4, with D maybe TRBD1 (5 bases). With 0 bases removed from V and 8 bases from J, the gap between germline ends came to 13 bases. Germline V gene lookup returns CDR1 MNHEY and CDR2 SVGAGI. This CDR3 is 15 amino acids long. The CDR3 spells CASSYSRDAGEKLFF. For the CDR3, the DNA is TGTGCCAGCAGTTACTCTCGGGACGCTGGAGAAAAACTGTTTTTT.

This clonotype appeared a few times. The chain carries TRBV20-1 and TRBJ2-1; 12 nucleotides agree with TRBD2. Trimming took 5 bases from V and 4 from J; bases not matched to a gene: 6. The V gene's germline CDR1 is DFQATT and CDR2 SNEGSKA (reference sequence). The CDR3 runs to 15 residues. The CDR3 region has the DNA TGCAGTGCTTATCTAGCGGGAGGGACTTACAATGAGCAGTTCTTC. It specifies CSAYLAGGTYNEQFF.

The chain joins TRBV20-1 to TRBJ1-1; TRBD1 aligns across 9 bases. With 6 bases clipped from V and 1 base from J, the junction kept 9 bases outside the gene matches. The CDR3 runs to 15 residues. From germline, CDR1 is DFQATT and CDR2 SNEGSKA (reference sequence). CDR3 sequence reads: CSAKGQGRANTEAFF. The DNA for the CDR3 is TGCAGTGCCAAAGGACAGGGGCGGGCGAACACTGAAGCTTTCTTT.

The J gene is TRBJ2-5, the V gene TRBV9; possible D gene TRBD2, 6 bases. The CDR3 is made up of 15 amino acids. Per the germline V gene, CDR1 is SGDLS and CDR2 is YYNGEE. The V end lost 4 bases, the J end lost 2 bases, and 15 bases lay between the germline ends. This chain's CDR3 is CASSHGDSGQETQYF. The DNA of the CDR3 is TGTGCCAGCAGCCATGGGGATAGCGGACAAGAGACCCAGTACTTC.

This clonotype was counted a few times. The chain combines TRBV5-4 with TRBJ1-3; no reliable D call. Trimming stripped 1 base from V and 0 bases from J, with 8 bases between. The CDR3 extends over 15 amino acids. Germline V gene sequence: CDR1 SGHNT, CDR2 YYREEE (reference sequence). In DNA, the CDR3 is TGTGCCAGCAGCTTGCGGGTTAGCTCTGGAAACACCATATATTTT. It specifies CASSLRVSSGNTIYF.

The chain couples TRBV27 to TRBJ1-2; TRBD1 is a possible D gene (6 bases). The ends were cut back, 1 base at V and 4 bases at J, with 16 bases in the middle. The CDR3 is 16 residues long. Germline V gene data show CDR1 as MNHEY and CDR2 as SMNVEV (reference sequence). The DNA for the CDR3 is TGTGCCAGCAGTTTATATGCTACAGGGAGCACCTATGGCTACACCTTC. This translates into CASSLYATGSTYGYTF.

There are a few counts of this clonotype. The chain links TRBV4-2 to TRBJ2-2, with TRBD2 identical over 9 bases. Germline V gives CDR1 LGHNA, CDR2 YNFKEQ. This CDR3 region has 20 residues. With V trimmed by 4 bases and J by 3 bases, 18 bases remained unmatched. CDR3 sequence reads: CASSLPPGSSGDIDTGELFF. Here the CDR3 DNA reads TGTGCCAGCAGCCTACCCCCCGGGTCTAGCGGGGATATCGACACCGGGGAGCTGTTTTTT.

The V call is TRBV30, the J call TRBJ2-5; D is unresolved. V was shortened by 0 bases and J by 6 bases, with 5 bases between the two germline ends. This CDR3 comprises 11 residues. Germline loops: CDR1 GTSNPN, CDR2 SVGIG (reference sequence). The CDR3: CAWSVRKTQYF. DNA of the CDR3: TGTGCCTGGAGTGTTAGGAAGACCCAGTACTTC.

In regard to this clonotype: Germline is not matched at one junction end, which may reflect a read error. The genes are TRBV27 and TRBJ2-3; weak D call: TRBD2 (6 bases). The CDR3 is made up of 15 amino acids. Germline V gives CDR1 MNHEY, CDR2 SMNVEV (reference sequence). CDR3 residues: CASSLWAGRVDTQYF. CDR3 DNA sequence: TGTGCCAGCAGCTTATGGGCGGGGCGCGTTGATACGCAGTATTTT.

This clonotype was seen repeatedly, ten times or more. The rearrangement links TRBV11-1 to TRBJ2-3; 7 bases align to TRBD1. V was clipped by 6 bases and J by 5 bases; unmatched bases: 5. The CDR3 consists of 13 residues. Germline CDR1 and CDR2: SGHAT and FQDESV (reference sequence). CDR3 sequence (DNA): TGTGCCAGCAGTAGGGGGCCGGAAGATACGCAGTATTTT. Translation: CASSRGPEDTQYF.